This TCR beta chain was captured by sequencing in a study of CD8+ T cells in alopecia areata (dated by TCRdb to between 2017 and 2018). Background for the entire study: Treated patients were enrolled in an open-label pilot trial of oral tofacitinib, 5 to 10 mg twice daily, for moderate-to-severe alopecia areata. Amplification of TCRbeta CDR3 regions was done by immunoSEQ multiplex PCR using 35 Vbeta forward primers and 13 Jbeta reverse primers. Biopsies were taken from tofacitinib-treated patients at baseline and again at 4 and 24 weeks into treatment, and several of those patients also had a later scalp biopsy. In humans, TCRbeta sequencing was performed on scalp tissue and on sorted CD4+ and CD8+ peripheral blood T cells from healthy controls and from patients with patchy or totalis/universalis alopecia areata. RNA was obtained with the PAXgene miRNA kit for fixed scalp, the miRNeasy kit for PBMCs, and the RNeasy kit for mouse skin. To study T cell clonal expansion in alopecia areata, the researchers applied high-throughput TCRbeta sequencing to both the C3H/HeJ mouse model and human patients. Tofacitinib was given for 6 to 18 months, followed by 6 months of follow-up off drug to assess delayed response and recurrence. Scalp clonality was compared across normal scalp (n=4), patchy alopecia areata scalp (n=8), and alopecia totalis/universalis scalp (n=8). Broad study findings and their caveats: TCR sequences shared between patients were less clear than in mice, possibly partly because of HLA diversity in the patient population. Resident alphabeta T cells in normal human skin are also sequenced, complicating scalp TCR repertoire analysis, unlike mouse skin dominated by gammadelta T cells. Higher clonality and more expanded CD8+ clones were observed in lesional scalp than in normal scalp, particularly in alopecia totalis/universalis, a finding suggestive of antigenic drive.

Explained via the paper, the time point label denotes: baseline before oral tofacitinib. Peripheral blood and lesional scalp punch biopsies were obtained from patients with alopecia areata. PBMCs were separated by density centrifugation and stained for CD3, CD4 and CD8, after which CD4+ and CD8+ T cells were sorted on a FACSAria. This clone has a count of ten or more. Its specific antigen is unknown. Per-nucleotide qualities are absent, and no much larger clonotype sits a single base away. Libraries were prepared through the immunoSEQ multiplex PCR assay. RNA was extracted from all samples and reverse transcribed into cDNA, which served as template for TCR sequencing. First-strand cDNA was synthesized with SuperScript III using a 2:1 mix of oligo-dT and random hexamers. A synthetic immune receptor repertoire was used to gauge amplification bias, and whatever bias remained was removed computationally. The original methods were these. Raw reads were preprocessed to remove errors, and CDR3 was defined according to IMGT conventions as the region from the conserved cysteine to phenylalanine. Clonality was computed as 1 minus the Shannon entropy, with the entropy normalized by log2 of the number of productive unique TCRs. Whether scalp clones were CD4 or CD8 was inferred by matching scalp TCRbeta sequences against CD4 and CD8 repertoires sorted from blood. Here the immuneACCESS table is served through TCRdb, limited to in-frame sequences with V and J called. Missing clones are a known gap in these copies; in checked studies unresolved V genes cover under half, and the rest lacks a known reason. Clone size and V and J calls were adopted from that table, with D and trimming inferred from the DNA. Within this sample are 130,000 or so clones, with around 49% of them counted one time only. The top ten hold 18% of the sample.

Trimmed from V: 5 bases; trimmed from J: 13 bases; junction bases lacking a gene match: 9. The CDR3 holds 14 amino acids from the cysteine to the phenylalanine. Just the 42-base CDR3 DNA is kept, in frame starting at base 1. CDR1 MNHEY and CDR2 SVGAGI are derived from the germline V gene. Sequencing used CD8+ T cells sorted from blood, obtained at week 0. The TCR originated in a human donor with alopecia areata. The sequence joins TRBV6-5 to TRBJ2-1; 12 central nucleotides agree with TRBD2. The DNA is TGTGCCAGCAGTCCGATTCGACTAGCGGGGGATCAGTTCTTC. This sequence encodes CASSPIRLAGDQFF.